These T cell receptor beta chains were read from a single sample in a study of spatial heterogeneity in lung cancer. TCRdb recomputed calls from the 5' RACE reads with MiXCR, one row per CDR3 protein. The sample has roughly 100,000 distinct CDR3 sequences; around 9% are singletons. Specimen: PBMCs, collected at surgery. The receptors were sampled from a male donor with early-stage non-small cell lung cancer. Both conserved end residues are part of each CDR3. D genes are given only for firm matches. Part of the rows lack a size; the others show once, few, many or a class for expanded clones.

TRBD1	TRBJ1-2	TRBV6-5	few	CASIPGGLSYGYTF	TGTGCCAGCATCCCAGGGGGCCTTAGCTATGGCTACACCTTC
NA	TRBJ2-6	TRBV20-1	many	CSASRSGANVLTF	TGCAGTGCTAGCCGCTCTGGGGCCAACGTCCTGACTTTC
NA	TRBJ2-5	TRBV3-1	few	CASSQHQETQYF	TGTGCCAGCAGCCAGCACCAAGAGACCCAGTACTTC
NA	TRBJ2-1	TRBV7-3	many	CASSSAVGLYNEQFF	TGTGCCAGCAGCTCGGCGGTCGGACTATACAATGAGCAGTTCTTC
NA	TRBJ1-2	TRBV5-1	NA	CASSPRDPSSQIYGYTF	TGCGCCAGCAGCCCCCGGGACCCATCTTCTCAAATTTATGGCTACACCTTC
NA	TRBJ2-7	TRBV13	many	CASSSKPGYEQYF	TGTGCCAGCAGCTCCAAACCCGGGTACGAGCAGTACTTC
TRBD2	TRBJ2-1	TRBV5-1	NA	CASSFGGGVIPSEQFF	TGCGCCAGCAGCTTCGGCGGGGGGGTTATTCCCAGCGAGCAGTTCTTC
TRBD1	TRBJ2-5	TRBV24-1	NA	CATSPGTGRQETQYF	TGTGCCACCAGCCCCGGGACAGGGCGTCAAGAGACCCAGTACTTC
NA	TRBJ2-4	TRBV5-1	few	CASSPSSGAGNIQYF	TGCGCCAGCAGCCCCTCCTCAGGGGCTGGAAACATTCAGTACTTC
NA	TRBJ2-2	TRBV29-1	NA	CSVGWGGVANTGELFF	TGCAGCGTTGGCTGGGGAGGAGTCGCGAACACCGGGGAGCTGTTTTTT
NA	TRBJ2-7	TRBV2	many	CASSTTLYEQYF	TGTGCCAGCAGCACGACACTATACGAGCAGTACTTC
TRBD2	TRBJ2-7	TRBV6-5	few	CASSYSGRGGYEQYF	TGTGCCAGCAGTTACTCAGGGCGGGGGGGCTACGAGCAGTACTTC